The 22 T cell receptor beta chains below were found in one sample sequenced in a study of shared clonotypes between healthy human individuals. Selected positively for CCR7 and CD45RO-negative, naive CD8 cells excluded terminally differentiated effector memory CD45RA+ cells. Repertoires were generated with immunoSEQ multiplex PCR, while TCRdb's copy carries only in-frame clones and drops some. The table records 500,000 to 700,000 clones, approximately 96% of them present only once. Sequences were obtained from naive CD8+ T cells sorted from blood. The receptors originated from a woman between 25 and 40 years old in good health.

The chain employs TRBV27 and TRBJ2-7; no reliable D call. The V and J ends lost 6 bases and 4 bases respectively, with 16 bases between them. CDR1 and CDR2 (germline): MNHEY, SMNVEV (reference sequence). This CDR3 region has 14 residues. The CDR3 reads CASSQTLTGYEQYF. The CDR3 region has the DNA TGTGCCAGCAGCCAAACCTTGACTGGATACGAGCAGTACTTC.

This chain joins TRBV4-1 and TRBJ2-7; tentatively, D is TRBD2 (5 bases). V was cut by 0 bases and J by 5 bases, with 8 bases left in between. The CDR3 extends over 13 amino acids. Germline V gene sequence: CDR1 MGHRA, CDR2 YSYEKL. The CDR3 bases are TGCGCCAGCAGCCAAGATGTGGAGGACGAGCAGTACTTC. It yields the protein CASSQDVEDEQYF.

V gene TRBV7-2 combines with J gene TRBJ2-1; D possibly matches TRBD1 or TRBD2 (6 bases each). Trimming pared 8 bases from V and 2 bases from J, leaving 16 bases between. Germline V gene lookup returns CDR1 SGHTA and CDR2 FQGNSA. This CDR3 spans 15 amino acids. The CDR3 coding sequence is TGTGCCAGCCCCGAAGGGGGGAGCCCCTACAATGAGCAGTTCTTC. Translating gives CASPEGGSPYNEQFF.

V gene TRBV7-9 combines with J gene TRBJ2-5; no clear D. The DNA end is a closer match to TRBJ2-7, so the J assignment may be wrong. This CDR3 comprises 15 residues. Looked up from germline, CDR1 is SEHNR and CDR2 is FQNEAQ (reference sequence). The CDR3 DNA is TGTGCCAGCAGCTTACGGGCAGCACCTTCCTACGAGCAGTACTTC. Its protein product is CASSLRAAPSYEQYF.

This clone was counted only a few times. The genes are TRBV4-1 and TRBJ2-2; D is ambiguous. Trimming took off 2 bases at V and 8 bases at J, with 9 bases between the two ends. The CDR3 runs to 13 residues. Germline values: CDR1 MGHRA, CDR2 YSYEKL. The CDR3 reads CASSQLRSGELFF. CDR3 coding DNA: TGCGCCAGCAGCCAACTAAGAAGTGGGGAGCTGTTTTTT.

The chain recombines TRBV13 with TRBJ2-1; weak D call: TRBD2 (7 bases). The germline V gene has CDR1 PRHDT and CDR2 FYEKMQ (reference sequence). V was shortened by 3 bases and J by 2 bases, with 11 bases between the two germline ends. This CDR3 has 15 amino acids. The CDR3 DNA reads as TGTGCCAGCAGCTTTAGGGGGGGTACCTACAATGAGCAGTTCTTC. Residues: CASSFRGGTYNEQFF.

V gene TRBV28 combines with J gene TRBJ2-7, with 16 bases matching TRBD2. This CDR3 is 18 amino acids long. The germline gives CDR1 MDHEN, CDR2 SYDVKM. The J segment lost 2 bases and the V segment lost 4 bases, leaving 8 bases of the junction unmatched. DNA of the CDR3: TGTGCCAGCAGTTCGGGGACTAGCGGGAGGGCCAGGGCCTACGAGCAGTACTTC. This encodes CASSSGTSGRARAYEQYF.

This chain joins TRBV6-1 and TRBJ2-7, with D possibly matching TRBD1 (5 bases). V dropped 7 bases and J dropped 0 bases, with 13 bases sitting between them. The CDR3 runs 14 residues. From germline, CDR1 is MNHNS and CDR2 SASEGT. CDR3 protein: CASNLGLSSYEQYF. CDR3 in DNA: TGTGCCAGCAACCTGGGGCTCAGCTCCTACGAGCAGTACTTC.

This clone was seen a handful of times. J is TRBJ1-1 and V is TRBV5-1; D is possibly TRBD1 (5 bases). The V end was cut by 4 bases, the J end by 6 bases, with 13 bases between. The CDR3 extends over 13 amino acids. The germline gives CDR1 SGHRS, CDR2 YFSETQ. In DNA, the CDR3 is TGCGCCAGCAGCATGGGAGGGGCACCTGAAGCTTTCTTT. Translated: CASSMGGAPEAFF.

V usage is TRBV27 and J usage is TRBJ1-2, with 7 bases aligning to TRBD1. The CDR3 has 12 amino acids. With 6 bases clipped from V and 4 bases from J, the junction kept 2 bases outside the gene matches. Germline V gene lookup returns CDR1 MNHEY and CDR2 SMNVEV (reference sequence). The CDR3: CASRDRSYGYTF. CDR3 sequence (DNA): TGTGCCAGCAGGGACAGGAGCTATGGCTACACCTTC.

V usage is TRBV11-2 and J usage is TRBJ2-5; D is possibly TRBD2 (8 bases). Germline V gene sequence: CDR1 SGHAT, CDR2 FQNNGV. V was shortened by 5 bases and J by 4 bases, with 20 bases between the two germline ends. The CDR3 sequence is 16 residues long. CDR3: CASSQGGREDLETQYF. The CDR3 DNA sequence: TGTGCCAGCAGCCAGGGGGGGCGGGAGGATCTAGAGACCCAGTACTTC.

The V gene is TRBV11-2, the J gene TRBJ1-3; D call uncertain. The CDR3 length is 15 residues. CDR1 is SGHAT, CDR2 FQNNGV, per germline. Deletions cut 0 bases from V and 0 bases from J, with 6 bases between. CDR3 DNA: TGTGCCAGCAGCTTAGAGGGAAACTCTGGAAACACCATATATTTT. It encodes CASSLEGNSGNTIYF.

J is TRBJ1-4 and V is TRBV4-1; D gene ambiguous. Germline-derived CDR1 and CDR2 are MGHRA and YSYEKL. This CDR3 has 15 amino acids. V was trimmed by 0 bases and J by 5 bases, leaving 10 bases between them. The CDR3 DNA sequence: TGCGCCAGCAGCCAAGAAGTGACGGGGAATGAAAAACTGTTTTTT. Amino acids: CASSQEVTGNEKLFF.

The rearrangement links TRBV6-5 to TRBJ2-7; D might be TRBD1 (6 bases). Per germline, CDR1 MNHEY and CDR2 SVGAGI. With 2 bases removed from V and 0 bases from J, the gap between germline ends came to 11 bases. CDR3 length equals 15 residues. Here the CDR3 reads CASSYGGLGSYEQYF. In nucleotides, the CDR3 is TGTGCCAGCAGTTACGGGGGCTTAGGCTCCTACGAGCAGTACTTC.

V is TRBV10-2 and J is TRBJ2-3, with 8 bases aligning to TRBD2. The CDR3 covers 14 residues. Germline CDR1 and CDR2: WSHSY and SAAADI. Trimming cost V 2 bases and J 5 bases; bases outside gene matches: 3. This CDR3 reads CASSESGSLDTQYF. Here the CDR3 DNA reads TGCGCCAGCAGTGAGAGCGGGAGCTTAGATACGCAGTATTTT.

The V and J genes are TRBV7-9 and TRBJ1-1; 7 bases map to TRBD1. Trimming at V came to 4 bases and at J to 0 bases, leaving 2 bases not matched to a gene. The germline CDR1 and CDR2 sequences are SEHNR and FQNEAQ (reference sequence). CDR3 length: 14 residues. The CDR3 DNA follows: TGTGCCAGCAGCTGGGACAGAATGAACACTGAAGCTTTCTTT. Translation gives CASSWDRMNTEAFF.

J is TRBJ2-7 and V is TRBV5-8, with 9 bases identical to TRBD2. The CDR3 is 16 amino acids. Looked up from germline, CDR1 is SGHTS and CDR2 is YDEGEE. The V gene end was trimmed by 0 bases and the J gene end by 8 bases; junction bases not matched to a gene: 12. The CDR3 loop is CASSLAPREGRLQQYF. In DNA, the CDR3 is TGTGCCAGCAGCTTGGCCCCGCGGGAGGGTCGTCTGCAGCAGTACTTC. Complete variable domain (other parts from reference TRBV5-8 and TRBJ2-7): EAGVTQSPTHLIKTRGQQATLRCSPISGHTSVYWYQQALGLGLQFLLWYDEGEERNRGNFPPRFSGRQFPNYSSELNVNALELEDSALYLCASSLAPREGRLQQYFGPGTRLTVT.

This clone was recorded only once. The V and J genes are TRBV5-4 and TRBJ1-3, with D possibly being TRBD1 (5 bases). The germline V gene encodes CDR1 SGHNT and CDR2 YYREEE (reference sequence). This CDR3 spans 17 amino acids. The V and J ends lost 4 bases and 2 bases respectively, with 19 bases between them. CDR3 sequence: CASSARGEDLAGNTIYF. The CDR3 DNA sequence: TGTGCCAGCAGCGCCCGGGGGGAGGACCTGGCTGGAAACACCATATATTTT. Variable domain in full (rest from reference TRBV5-4 and TRBJ1-3): ETGVTQSPTHLIKTRGQQVTLRCSSQSGHNTVSWYQQALGQGPQFIFQYYREEENGRGNFPPRFSGLQFPNYSSELNVNALELDDSALYLCASSARGEDLAGNTIYFGEGSWLTVV.

The chain is built from TRBV28 and TRBJ1-2; no reliable D call. Trimming left V 3 bases short and J 7 bases short, with 12 bases between. The CDR3 sequence is 13 residues long. The germline CDR1 and CDR2 sequences are MDHEN and SYDVKM. The CDR3 region has the DNA TGTGCCAGCAGTTTTCAGAGGTACCGTGGCTACACCTTC. This codes for CASSFQRYRGYTF.

V and J are TRBV7-9 and TRBJ1-1; D is unresolved. V was clipped by 2 bases and J by 4 bases, with 14 bases between them. CDR1 SEHNR and CDR2 FQNEAQ come from the germline V gene (reference sequence). The CDR3 spans 15 residues. The CDR3 here is CASSLPVSGGTEAFF. Written as DNA, the CDR3 is TGTGCCAGCAGCTTACCTGTTTCGGGCGGCACTGAAGCTTTCTTT.

The chain has TRBV9 and TRBJ2-7; unclear D gene. Germline lookup yields CDR1 SGDLS and CDR2 YYNGEE. The CDR3 runs 12 residues. V was trimmed by 2 bases and J by 6 bases, leaving 9 bases between them. The CDR3 loop is CASSVNSVEQYF. DNA of the CDR3: TGTGCCAGCAGCGTTAATTCAGTCGAGCAGTACTTC. Looking up the rest from reference TRBV9 and TRBJ2-7 gives the full variable domain: DSGVTQTPKHLITATGQRVTLRCSPRSGDLSVYWYQQSLDQGLQFLIQYYNGEERAKGNILERFSAQQFPDLHSELNLSSLELGDSALYFCASSVNSVEQYFGPGTRLTVT.

The chain links TRBV9 to TRBJ2-1; maybe TRBD1 (6 bases). The length of the CDR3 is 15 residues. Germline lookup yields CDR1 SGDLS and CDR2 YYNGEE. Trimming removed 0 bases at V and 6 bases at J, with 13 bases between. The DNA of the CDR3 is TGTGCCAGCAGCGTAGTGGGGGCAGGAGGCAATGAGCAGTTCTTC. It translates to CASSVVGAGGNEQFF.